A selection of T cell receptor beta chains follows, all from one sample in a study of cytomegalovirus exposure and HLA in healthy donors. The assay was immunoSEQ multiplex PCR, and TCRdb's table has in-frame clones only and misses some. The data show 100,000 to 150,000 clones, 75% to 85% seen once. Input material: PBMCs. All receptors come from a man aged 35-49 years in good health and CMV-seronegative. The CDR3 runs from the conserved cysteine through the conserved F or W. D genes are given only for firm matches. The size of a clone is reported for some rows only, either as once, few or many, or as a class for expanded clones.

J,size,D,V,CDR3,DNA
TRBJ2-6,NA,NA,TRBV28,CASSEPSGANVLTF,TGTGCCAGCAGCGAGCCCTCTGGGGCCAACGTCCTGACTTTC
TRBJ1-3,NA,NA,TRBV19,CASIVRFGGSGNTIYF,TGTGCCAGTATAGTCCGGTTCGGCGGCTCTGGAAACACCATATATTTT
TRBJ2-1,NA,NA,TRBV4-3,CASSQDGTQVFGEQFF,TGCGCCAGCAGCCAAGATGGGACACAAGTCTTCGGTGAGCAGTTCTTC
TRBJ1-1,NA,NA,TRBV5-4,CASSIPTGTNTEAFF,TGTGCCAGCAGCATCCCTACAGGGACGAACACTGAAGCTTTCTTT
TRBJ2-1,few,TRBD2,TRBV9,CASSGTSGTYNEQFF,TGTGCCAGCAGCGGAACTAGCGGGACCTACAATGAGCAGTTCTTC
TRBJ2-7,NA,TRBD1,TRBV5-4,CASSLGTAKPYEQYF,TGTGCCAGCAGCTTAGGGACAGCTAAACCCTACGAGCAGTACTTC
TRBJ2-7,few,TRBD1,TRBV11-2,CASSFSLLGGESYEQYF,TGTGCCAGCAGCTTCTCCCTATTAGGGGGCGAGTCCTACGAGCAGTACTTC
TRBJ2-7,NA,TRBD2,TRBV19,CASTPGGTSYEQYF,TGTGCCAGTACCCCGGGGGGTACATCCTACGAGCAGTACTTC
TRBJ1-6,few,NA,TRBV7-2,CASSLDPRQGEHF,TGTGCCAGCAGCTTAGACCCCAGGCAGGGTGAGCATTTT
TRBJ1-4,NA,TRBD1,TRBV27,CASSPRTGREPNEKLFF,TGTGCCAGCAGTCCCCGGACAGGGAGGGAACCTAATGAAAAACTGTTTTTT
TRBJ1-5,NA,NA,TRBV30,CAFTPGYSFPSNQPQHF,TGTGCCTTCACTCCGGGGTACAGCTTCCCTAGCAATCAGCCCCAGCATTTT
TRBJ1-3,NA,NA,TRBV7-2,CASSSLGFTSGNTIYF,TGTGCCAGCAGCTCACTAGGGTTTACTTCTGGAAACACCATATATTTT
TRBJ2-7,NA,TRBD2,TRBV11-2,CASSPLRRASGALYEQYF,TGTGCCAGCAGCCCCCTACGGCGTGCTAGCGGGGCGTTGTACGAGCAGTACTTC
TRBJ1-2,NA,NA,TRBV9,CASSGTDQGKGYTF,TGTGCCAGCAGCGGGACAGACCAAGGGAAGGGCTACACCTTC
TRBJ2-7,NA,TRBD1,TRBV7-3,CASSLSQGAYEQYF,TGTGCCAGCAGCTTATCACAGGGGGCGTACGAGCAGTACTTC
TRBJ2-7,NA,NA,TRBV7-9,CASSLAIGGGSEQYF,TGTGCCAGCAGCTTAGCGATCGGGGGAGGTTCCGAGCAGTACTTC
TRBJ2-3,NA,NA,TRBV6-5,CASSRQWGRTDTQYF,TGTGCCAGCAGTCGTCAATGGGGCCGCACAGATACGCAGTATTTT
TRBJ1-2,NA,TRBD1,TRBV2,CASGWGTGDGYTF,TGTGCCAGCGGATGGGGGACAGGGGATGGCTACACCTTC
TRBJ2-7,NA,TRBD1,TRBV7-9,CASSGDRAIYEQYF,TGTGCCAGCAGCGGCGACAGGGCAATTTACGAGCAGTACTTC